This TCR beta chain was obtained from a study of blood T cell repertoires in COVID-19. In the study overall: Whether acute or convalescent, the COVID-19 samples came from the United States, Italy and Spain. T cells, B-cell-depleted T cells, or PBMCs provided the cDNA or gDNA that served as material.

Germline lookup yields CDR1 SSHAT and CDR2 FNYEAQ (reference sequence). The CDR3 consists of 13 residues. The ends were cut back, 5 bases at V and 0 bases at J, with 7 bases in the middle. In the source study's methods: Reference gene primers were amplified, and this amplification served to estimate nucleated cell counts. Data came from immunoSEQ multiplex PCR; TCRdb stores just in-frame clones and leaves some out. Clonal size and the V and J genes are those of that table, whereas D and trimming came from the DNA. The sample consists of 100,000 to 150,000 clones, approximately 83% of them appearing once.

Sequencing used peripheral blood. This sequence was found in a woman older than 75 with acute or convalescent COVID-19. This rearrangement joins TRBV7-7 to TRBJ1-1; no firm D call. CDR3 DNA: TGTGCCAGCAGCAAGGACTTGAACACTGAAGCTTTCTTT. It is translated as CASSKDLNTEAFF.